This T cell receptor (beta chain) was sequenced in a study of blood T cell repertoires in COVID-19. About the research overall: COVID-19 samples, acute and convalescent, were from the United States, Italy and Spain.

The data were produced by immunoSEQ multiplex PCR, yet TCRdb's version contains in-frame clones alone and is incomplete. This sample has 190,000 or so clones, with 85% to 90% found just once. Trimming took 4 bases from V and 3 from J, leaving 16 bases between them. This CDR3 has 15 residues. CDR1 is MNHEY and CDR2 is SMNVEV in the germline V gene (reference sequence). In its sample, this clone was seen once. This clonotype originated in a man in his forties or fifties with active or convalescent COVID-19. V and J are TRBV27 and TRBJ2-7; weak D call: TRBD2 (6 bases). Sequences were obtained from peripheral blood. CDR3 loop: CASSSDPGDLYEQYF. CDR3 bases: TGTGCCAGCAGTTCAGACCCGGGGGACCTCTACGAGCAGTACTTC.